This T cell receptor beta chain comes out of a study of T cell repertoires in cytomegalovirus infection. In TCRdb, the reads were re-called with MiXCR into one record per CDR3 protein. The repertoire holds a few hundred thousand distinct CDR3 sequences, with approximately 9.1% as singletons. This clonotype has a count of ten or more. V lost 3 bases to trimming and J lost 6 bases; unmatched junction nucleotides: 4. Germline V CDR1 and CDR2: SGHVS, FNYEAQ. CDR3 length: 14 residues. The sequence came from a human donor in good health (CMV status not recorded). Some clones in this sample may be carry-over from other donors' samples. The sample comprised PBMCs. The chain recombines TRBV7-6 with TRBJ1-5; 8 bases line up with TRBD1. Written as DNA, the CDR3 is TGTGCCAGCAGCTTTGGACAGGGAGTTCAGCCCCAGCATTTT. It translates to CASSFGQGVQPQHF. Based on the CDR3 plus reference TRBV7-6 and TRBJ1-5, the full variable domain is GAGVSQSPRYKVTKRGQDVALRCDPISGHVSLYWYRQALGQGPEFLTYFNYEAQQDKSGLPNDRFSAERPEGSISTLTIQRTEQRDSAMYRCASSFGQGVQPQHFGDGTRLSIL.